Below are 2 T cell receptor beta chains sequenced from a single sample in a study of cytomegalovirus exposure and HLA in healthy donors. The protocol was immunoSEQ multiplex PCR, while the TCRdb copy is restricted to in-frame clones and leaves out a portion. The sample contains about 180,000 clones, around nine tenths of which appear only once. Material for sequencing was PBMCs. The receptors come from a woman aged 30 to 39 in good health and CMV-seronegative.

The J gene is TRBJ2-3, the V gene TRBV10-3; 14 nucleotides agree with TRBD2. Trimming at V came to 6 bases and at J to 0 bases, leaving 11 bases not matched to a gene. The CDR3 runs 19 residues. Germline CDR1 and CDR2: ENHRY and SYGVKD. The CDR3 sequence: CAIRGTSGGPRGSTDTQYF. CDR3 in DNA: TGTGCCATCAGGGGGACTAGCGGGGGACCCCGAGGAAGCACAGATACGCAGTATTTT.

The CDR3 here is CASRRTSGGVYHTDTQYF. CDR3 nucleotides: TGTGCCAGCAGACGGACTAGCGGGGGGGTGTACCATACAGATACGCAGTATTTT. The chain joins TRBV2 to TRBJ2-3, with 15 bases lining up with TRBD2. Germline values: CDR1 SNHLY, CDR2 FYNNEI. The CDR3 is 18 residues long. V was clipped by 6 bases and J by 3 bases; unmatched bases: 10.